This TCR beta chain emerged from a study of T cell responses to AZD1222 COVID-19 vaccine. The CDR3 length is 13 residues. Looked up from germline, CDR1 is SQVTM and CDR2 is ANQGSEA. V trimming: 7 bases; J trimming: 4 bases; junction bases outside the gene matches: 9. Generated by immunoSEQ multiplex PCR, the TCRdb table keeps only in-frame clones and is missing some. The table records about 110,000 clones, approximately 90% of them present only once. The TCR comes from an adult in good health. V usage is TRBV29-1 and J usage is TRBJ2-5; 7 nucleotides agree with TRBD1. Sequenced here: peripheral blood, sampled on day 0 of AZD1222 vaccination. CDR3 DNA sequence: TGCAGCGCTCGAGGGGGCGGTGGAGAGACCCAGTACTTC. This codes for CSARGGGGETQYF.